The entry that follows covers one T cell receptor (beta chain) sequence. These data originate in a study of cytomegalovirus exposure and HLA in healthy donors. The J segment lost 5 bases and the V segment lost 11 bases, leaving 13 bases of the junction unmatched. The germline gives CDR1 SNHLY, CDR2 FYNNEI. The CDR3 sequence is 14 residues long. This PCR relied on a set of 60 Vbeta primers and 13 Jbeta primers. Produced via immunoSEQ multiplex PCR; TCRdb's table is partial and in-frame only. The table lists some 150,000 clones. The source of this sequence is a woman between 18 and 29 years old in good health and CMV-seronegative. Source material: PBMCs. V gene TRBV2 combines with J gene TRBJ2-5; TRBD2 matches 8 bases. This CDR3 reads CAGKTSVSPETQYF. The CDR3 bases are TGTGCCGGGAAGACTAGCGTCTCTCCTGAGACCCAGTACTTC.